These T cell receptor beta chains were read from a single sample in a study of blood T cells in healthy people across ages. Each CDR3 protein is one row after TCRdb ran MiXCR on the 5' RACE reads. The table includes 850,000 or so distinct CDR3 sequences, roughly 26% detected once. The sample was blood. Receptor source: a woman aged 80 or over in good health. Both conserved end residues are part of each CDR3. The D gene is left open where the match is weak. The size of a clone is reported for some rows only, either as once, few or many, or as a class for expanded clones.

v_gene: TRBV3-1; len: 17; abundance: many; d_gene: .; j_gene: TRBJ2-4; CDR3nt: TGTGCCAGCAGCCAAGCCCGGACCACCAGAGCCAAAAACATTCAGTACTTC; CDR3aa: CASSQARTTRAKNIQYF
v_gene: TRBV7-8; len: 16; abundance: .; d_gene: .; j_gene: TRBJ1-1; CDR3nt: TGTGCCAGCAGCTTCGCCACAGGGACCATGAACACTGAAGCTTTCTTT; CDR3aa: CASSFATGTMNTEAFF
v_gene: TRBV5-1; len: 14; abundance: many; d_gene: .; j_gene: TRBJ2-7; CDR3nt: TGCGCCAGCAGCGGCGGGACCACAAACCGGGAGCAGTACTTC; CDR3aa: CASSGGTTNREQYF
v_gene: TRBV4-2; len: 16; abundance: many; d_gene: TRBD2; j_gene: TRBJ2-1; CDR3nt: TGTGCCAGCAGCCAATTGAAGACTAGCGGATACAATGAGCAGTTCTTC; CDR3aa: CASSQLKTSGYNEQFF
v_gene: TRBV7-2; len: 16; abundance: many; d_gene: TRBD2; j_gene: TRBJ2-5; CDR3nt: TGTGCCAGCAGCCAGGGGGCTAGCGGGGGCTTAGGGGCCCAGTACTTC; CDR3aa: CASSQGASGGLGAQYF
v_gene: TRBV6-5; len: 14; abundance: once; d_gene: .; j_gene: TRBJ2-1; CDR3nt: TGTGCCAGCAGTTACGGTCGGGTGGCGAGGGAGCAGTTCTTC; CDR3aa: CASSYGRVAREQFF
v_gene: TRBV7-2; len: 15; abundance: many; d_gene: TRBD2; j_gene: TRBJ2-5; CDR3nt: TGTGCCAGCAGCTTCCCGGGGGGGGGTCAAGAGACCCAGTACTTC; CDR3aa: CASSFPGGGQETQYF
v_gene: TRBV24-1; len: 15; abundance: .; d_gene: .; j_gene: TRBJ2-3; CDR3nt: TGTGCCACCAGTGATTCCGGACAGAGACGAGATACGCAGTATTTT; CDR3aa: CATSDSGQRRDTQYF
v_gene: TRBV7-8; len: 20; abundance: many; d_gene: TRBD1; j_gene: TRBJ2-4; CDR3nt: TGTGCCAGCAGCTTAGAGGGGGCACACAGGGCGAAGCGACTCAAAAACATTCAGTACTTC; CDR3aa: CASSLEGAHRAKRLKNIQYF
v_gene: TRBV7-9; len: 15; abundance: .; d_gene: TRBD1; j_gene: TRBJ2-1; CDR3nt: TGTGCCAGCAGCTCAGAGGGACAGGGCGGCTACGAGCAGTTCTTC; CDR3aa: CASSSEGQGGYEQFF
v_gene: TRBV7-2; len: 14; abundance: many; d_gene: TRBD2; j_gene: TRBJ2-7; CDR3nt: TGTGCCAGCAGCCCAAGACTAGCTGTCCACGAGCAGTACTTC; CDR3aa: CASSPRLAVHEQYF
v_gene: TRBV5-1; len: 14; abundance: few; d_gene: TRBD1; j_gene: TRBJ1-6; CDR3nt: TGCGCCAGCAGCTCGGGACAGGTGTATTCACCCCTCCACTTT; CDR3aa: CASSSGQVYSPLHF
v_gene: TRBV6-1; len: 14; abundance: once; d_gene: TRBD1; j_gene: TRBJ1-1; CDR3nt: TGTGCCACCCGGAGGTCGGACAGGAGCACTGAAGCTTTCTTT; CDR3aa: CATRRSDRSTEAFF
v_gene: TRBV6-2/TRBV6-3; len: 16; abundance: .; d_gene: TRBD2; j_gene: TRBJ2-2; CDR3nt: TGTGCCAGCAGTTACAAGCGGGGGGCCCTCACCGGGGAGCTGTTTTTT; CDR3aa: CASSYKRGALTGELFF
v_gene: TRBV20-1; len: 14; abundance: many; d_gene: .; j_gene: TRBJ2-1; CDR3nt: TGCAGTGCTAGAGATTACCAGGGAAGGAATGAGCAGTTCTTC; CDR3aa: CSARDYQGRNEQFF
v_gene: TRBV5-1; len: 16; abundance: many; d_gene: .; j_gene: TRBJ1-2; CDR3nt: TGCGCCAGCAGCTTGGGAAGGGACGGAGCTAACTATGGCTACACCTTC; CDR3aa: CASSLGRDGANYGYTF
v_gene: TRBV7-2; len: 14; abundance: .; d_gene: .; j_gene: TRBJ1-3; CDR3nt: TGTGCCAGCAGCTTACAGGCGCTGGGAAACACCATATATTTT; CDR3aa: CASSLQALGNTIYF
v_gene: TRBV5-5; len: 18; abundance: many; d_gene: .; j_gene: TRBJ1-5; CDR3nt: TGTGCCAGCAGCTTGGGGCTTACCGCAAGCTATAGCAATCAGCCCCAGCATTTT; CDR3aa: CASSLGLTASYSNQPQHF
v_gene: TRBV6-6; len: 14; abundance: .; d_gene: .; j_gene: TRBJ2-2; CDR3nt: TGTGCCAGCAGTACCTTACTGGACACCGGGGAGCTGTTTTTT; CDR3aa: CASSTLLDTGELFF
v_gene: TRBV20-1; len: 14; abundance: .; d_gene: TRBD2; j_gene: TRBJ2-7; CDR3nt: TGCAGTGCTAGAGATCGCGGGAGGGCCTACGAGCAGTACTTC; CDR3aa: CSARDRGRAYEQYF
v_gene: TRBV6-2/TRBV6-3; len: 12; abundance: few; d_gene: .; j_gene: TRBJ2-2; CDR3nt: TGTGCCAGCAGGCCGGGGGCCGGGGAGCTGTTTTTT; CDR3aa: CASRPGAGELFF
v_gene: TRBV14; len: 16; abundance: .; d_gene: TRBD1; j_gene: TRBJ1-2; CDR3nt: TGTGCCAGCAGCCAGAGCGTCGACAGGGCTGACTATGGCTACACCTTC; CDR3aa: CASSQSVDRADYGYTF
v_gene: TRBV12-3/TRBV12-4; len: 13; abundance: .; d_gene: .; j_gene: TRBJ2-3; CDR3nt: TGTGCCAGCAGATGGGTCACCGCAGATGTGGAATATTTT; CDR3aa: CASRWVTADVEYF